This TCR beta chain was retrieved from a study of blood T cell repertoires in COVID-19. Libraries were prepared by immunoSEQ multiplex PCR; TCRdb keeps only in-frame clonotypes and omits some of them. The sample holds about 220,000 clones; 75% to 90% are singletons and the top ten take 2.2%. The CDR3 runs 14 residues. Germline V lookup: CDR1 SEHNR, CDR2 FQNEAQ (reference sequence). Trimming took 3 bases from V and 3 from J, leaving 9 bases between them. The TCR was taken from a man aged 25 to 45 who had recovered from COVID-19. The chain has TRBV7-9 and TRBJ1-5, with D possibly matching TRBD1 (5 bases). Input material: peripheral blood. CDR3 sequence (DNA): TGTGCCAGCAGCTTGGAGGGGTACAATCAGCCCCAGCATTTT. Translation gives CASSLEGYNQPQHF.